A single sample is the source of the 32 T cell receptor beta chains below, sequenced in a study of T cell responses to AZD1222 COVID-19 vaccine. The repertoire was sequenced with immunoSEQ multiplex PCR; TCRdb's copy has only in-frame clones and lacks some. This sample has 70,000 to 75,000 clones; around 82% occur once, and the top ten carry 40% to 55%. The specimen was peripheral blood, collected 28 days after the second AZD1222 dose. The receptors stem from an adult who received the AZD1222 COVID-19 vaccine.

The sample holds a few counts of this clone. The rearrangement joins TRBV18 to TRBJ2-2; 7 bases align to TRBD1. This CDR3 has 18 residues. J gave up 1 base and V 3 bases, and 11 bases lay outside the gene matches. In germline, CDR1 is KGHSH, CDR2 LQKENI. The CDR3 nucleotides read TGTGCCAGCTCACCCCTCACCTTGACAGGGCGGAACACCGGGGAGCTGTTTTTT. It specifies CASSPLTLTGRNTGELFF.

This clone was seen only a few times. The V gene is TRBV2, the J gene TRBJ2-5, with TRBD2 matching over 7 bases. The CDR3 is 14 amino acids. Per the germline V gene, CDR1 is SNHLY and CDR2 is FYNNEI. J gave up 5 bases and V 8 bases, and 11 bases lay outside the gene matches. CDR3 sequence (DNA): TGTGCCAGCCAAGAACCGTTGGGGGGGGAGACCCAGTACTTC. Translated: CASQEPLGGETQYF.

This clone was seen only a few times. The chain has TRBV5-1 and TRBJ2-3; perhaps TRBD1 as D (5 bases). V lost 0 bases, J lost 6 bases, and 23 bases lay in between. The CDR3 consists of 18 residues. In germline, CDR1 is SGHRS, CDR2 YFSETQ. Here the CDR3 DNA reads TGCGCCAGCAGCTTGGATTGGAGTACAGGTAGGGCCGTGGATACGCAGTATTTT. It is translated as CASSLDWSTGRAVDTQYF.

As for this clone: The CDR3 carries no conserved terminal phenylalanine or tryptophan, so it likely arises from a read error. It is unclear where the CDR3 begins or ends on the DNA, so no DNA is shown, and the CDR3 is as TCRdb lists it. The CDR3 reads CASSRTGL. This chain links TRBV5-5 with TRBJ1-2; the table's TRBD1 call for D was not verified on the DNA. CDR1 SGHKS and CDR2 YYEKEE come from the germline V gene (reference sequence). The CDR3 has 8 residues if both end residues are counted.

This clone has only one observation. V usage is TRBV7-9 and J usage is TRBJ2-7; D possibly corresponds to TRBD1 (5 bases). V gave up 4 bases and J gave up 2 bases, with 12 bases separating them. The CDR3 runs to 14 residues. Germline-derived CDR1 and CDR2 are SEHNR and FQNEAQ (reference sequence). DNA of the CDR3: TGTGCCAGCAGCTACGACAGATACCCCTACGAGCAGTACTTC. Residues: CASSYDRYPYEQYF.

This clone was seen only once. The DNA of the CDR3 is TGTGCCAGCTCAAAACAACCCCCAGGCCCCGAAGAGACCCAGTACTTC. Its translation: CASSKQPPGPEETQYF. The chain has TRBV18 and TRBJ2-5; D is undetermined. Germline values: CDR1 KGHSH, CDR2 LQKENI. V was cut by 5 bases and J by 3 bases, with 19 bases left in between. The length of the CDR3 is 16 residues.

The chain joins TRBV5-1 to TRBJ1-6; D gene unclear. The germline gives CDR1 SGHRS, CDR2 YFSETQ. The CDR3 is 13 residues long. V was cut by 3 bases and J by 8 bases, with 9 bases left in between. CDR3 in DNA: TGCGCCAGCAGCTCATCCTTTGATTCACCCCTCCACTTT. Its translation is CASSSSFDSPLHF.

The V gene is TRBV28, the J gene TRBJ2-1; 7 bases are a match to TRBD1. Germline V gene sequence: CDR1 MDHEN, CDR2 SYDVKM. The CDR3 loop spans 15 amino acids. V trimming: 5 bases; J trimming: 9 bases; junction bases outside the gene matches: 13. CDR3 bases: TGTGCCAGCAGTCCCCTAGGGGGCGAAGCCGGTGAGCAGTTCTTC. This encodes CASSPLGGEAGEQFF.

This clone was observed a handful of times. The chain has TRBV7-9 and TRBJ2-2, with TRBD1 matching 7 bases. V was clipped by 5 bases and J by 5 bases; unmatched bases: 17. The CDR3 is 18 amino acids. CDR1 is SEHNR and CDR2 is FQNEAQ in the germline V gene (reference sequence). For the CDR3, the DNA is TGTGCCAGCAGCCCCCAGACAGGGTCCGGGACCCATACCGGGGAGCTGTTTTTT. Amino acids: CASSPQTGSGTHTGELFF.

The rearrangement joins TRBV28 to TRBJ2-7; no reliable D call. Germline V CDR1 and CDR2: MDHEN, SYDVKM. The ends were cut back, 5 bases at V and 2 bases at J, with 4 bases in the middle. The CDR3 sequence is 11 residues long. CDR3: CASSPAYEQYF. In DNA, the CDR3 is TGTGCCAGCAGTCCAGCCTACGAGCAGTACTTC.

The chain links TRBV28 to TRBJ2-1; D remains ambiguous. CDR3 size: 11 residues. CDR1 and CDR2 (germline): MDHEN, SYDVKM. V was trimmed by 6 bases and J by 5 bases, leaving 5 bases between them. The DNA of the CDR3 is TGTGCCAGCAGCTCTGACAATGAGCAGTTCTTC. Protein: CASSSDNEQFF.

This clone was seen just once. The chain links TRBV5-1 to TRBJ2-5; D is possibly TRBD2 (6 bases). V shed 3 bases and J shed 4 bases, with 13 bases lying between them. The CDR3 runs to 14 residues. The germline V gene encodes CDR1 SGHRS and CDR2 YFSETQ. CDR3 in amino acids: CASSYQGSGETQYF. In nucleotides, the CDR3 is TGCGCCAGCAGCTATCAGGGTAGCGGAGAGACCCAGTACTTC.

The chain recombines TRBV24-1 with TRBJ1-1; D not resolved. This CDR3 contains 11 residues. V lost 6 bases and J 9 bases, leaving 10 bases between the germline ends. CDR1 KGHDR and CDR2 SFDVKD come from the germline V gene. This CDR3 is CATSYGVKAFF. Written as DNA, the CDR3 is TGTGCCACCAGTTACGGGGTCAAAGCTTTCTTT.

The chain is built from TRBV4-2 and TRBJ2-3, with D perhaps matching TRBD2 (6 bases). The V end lost 0 bases, the J end lost 1 base, and 17 bases lay between the germline ends. The germline gives CDR1 LGHNA, CDR2 YNFKEQ. This CDR3 has 18 amino acids. The CDR3 DNA sequence: TGTGCCAGCAGCCAAGAGCACCCTCCGGGACTGGGCACAGATACGCAGTATTTT. Its protein is CASSQEHPPGLGTDTQYF.

The V and J genes are TRBV28 and TRBJ2-1, with 9 positions matching TRBD1. This CDR3 comprises 15 residues. V trimming: 4 bases; J trimming: 5 bases; junction bases outside the gene matches: 6. Germline loops: CDR1 MDHEN, CDR2 SYDVKM. CDR3 coding DNA: TGTGCCAGCAGTTCGGCGGGACAGGGACACAATGAGCAGTTCTTC. Its protein product is CASSSAGQGHNEQFF.

The rearrangement joins TRBV28 to TRBJ2-2; D possibly uses TRBD1 or TRBD2 (5 bases each). The CDR3 totals 16 residues. Germline loops: CDR1 MDHEN, CDR2 SYDVKM. V lost 3 bases, J lost 3 bases, and 14 bases lay in between. CDR3 loop: CASSFRDVVDTGELFF. DNA for the CDR3: TGTGCCAGCAGTTTCCGGGACGTCGTTGACACCGGGGAGCTGTTTTTT.

This rearrangement joins TRBV6-6 to TRBJ2-7; no clear D. The CDR3 has 15 amino acids. V gave up 6 bases and J gave up 0 bases, with 15 bases separating them. In germline, CDR1 is MNHNY, CDR2 SVGAGI (reference sequence). The CDR3 loop reads CASSPRAASSYEQYF. The CDR3 DNA reads TGTGCCAGCAGCCCTCGGGCGGCCAGCTCCTACGAGCAGTACTTC.

This clone was picked up a small number of times. This chain links TRBV27 with TRBJ2-7; the D gene is possibly TRBD1 (7 bases). With 7 bases removed from V and 5 bases from J, the gap between germline ends came to 18 bases. CDR1 is MNHEY and CDR2 is SMNVEV in the germline V gene (reference sequence). CDR3 size: 14 residues. CDR3 bases: TGTGCCAGCACCCTGACAGGGAGGAACGACGAGCAGTACTTC. Residues: CASTLTGRNDEQYF.

The chain joins TRBV6-1 to TRBJ2-3; D ambiguous. The ends were cut back, 2 bases at V and 10 bases at J, with 13 bases in the middle. CDR3 length equals 13 residues. Germline V CDR1 and CDR2: MNHNS, SASEGT. Here the CDR3 DNA reads TGTGCCAGCAGTGAATTGGTTTCATTGGCGCAGTATTTT. Translating it yields CASSELVSLAQYF.

The rearrangement links TRBV12-3 or TRBV12-4 to TRBJ2-1; D is unclear. Deletions cut 5 bases from V and 9 bases from J, with 11 bases between. The CDR3 extends over 12 amino acids. The CDR3 DNA follows: TGTGCCAGCAGTACAGCGCACAGTGAGCAGTTCTTC. As protein: CASSTAHSEQFF.

This chain uses TRBV10-2 with TRBJ2-3, with 9 bases matching TRBD1. Trimming removed 8 bases from V and 2 bases from J; junction bases left unmatched: 5. This CDR3 spans 14 amino acids. Germline CDR1 is WSHSY and CDR2 is SAAADI. This CDR3 is CASSGTGPTDTQYF. In DNA, the CDR3 is TGCGCCAGCTCCGGGACAGGGCCCACAGATACGCAGTATTTT.

The CDR3 DNA reads TGTGCCAGTAGCGTGGGTACCCAAGAGACCCAGTACTTC. It is translated as CASSVGTQETQYF. This chain joins TRBV19 and TRBJ2-5; no firm D call. The CDR3 runs 13 residues. In germline, CDR1 is LNHDA, CDR2 SQIVND (reference sequence). Trimming shortened V by 6 bases and J by 1 base, and 9 bases separated the two germline ends.

The CDR3 is CASSFGVSSYEQYF. In DNA, the CDR3 is TGTGCCAGCAGCTTCGGAGTTTCATCCTACGAGCAGTACTTC. The J gene is TRBJ2-7, the V gene TRBV11-2; D unresolved. CDR3 length: 14 residues. Trimming left V 3 bases short and J 1 base short, with 10 bases between. The germline V gene encodes CDR1 SGHAT and CDR2 FQNNGV.

The V gene is TRBV10-1, the J gene TRBJ2-4; perhaps TRBD1 as D (7 bases). CDR3 length: 17 amino acids. CDR1 and CDR2 (germline): WNHNN, SYGVQD (reference sequence). V was clipped by 6 bases and J by 6 bases, with 24 bases between them. The DNA of the CDR3 is TGCGCCAGCAGGGACAGGAGAACGGACTATGGTGTAAACATTCAGTACTTC. Translated: CASRDRRTDYGVNIQYF.

This clone was seen more than once but under ten times. V gene TRBV12-3 or TRBV12-4 combines with J gene TRBJ2-1, with 9 bases that match TRBD1. The J segment lost 9 bases and the V segment lost 4 bases, leaving 4 bases of the junction unmatched. The CDR3 has 13 residues. The CDR3, as DNA: TGTGCCAGCAGTTGGGACAGGGCAGGTGAGCAGTTCTTC. This codes for CASSWDRAGEQFF.

This chain connects TRBV5-1 to TRBJ2-1, with D perhaps assigned TRBD1 or TRBD2 (5 bases each). This CDR3 spans 17 amino acids. Trimming took 1 base from V and 8 from J, leaving 22 bases between them. CDR1 is SGHRS and CDR2 is YFSETQ in the germline V gene. CDR3 amino acids: CASSLSIGSGPDDEQFF. Written as DNA, the CDR3 is TGCGCCAGCAGCTTGTCAATAGGGTCGGGGCCAGACGATGAGCAGTTCTTC.

This chain uses TRBV27 with TRBJ2-4; unclear D gene. Trimming cost V 4 bases and J 8 bases, with 15 bases left between them. The germline CDR1 and CDR2 sequences are MNHEY and SMNVEV (reference sequence). The CDR3 sequence is 14 residues long. This chain's CDR3 is CASSSLTRWDIQYF. The CDR3 region has the DNA TGTGCCAGCAGTTCCCTTACCCGATGGGACATTCAGTACTTC.

The chain uses TRBV28 and TRBJ1-5, with D unresolved. There are 13 residues in the CDR3. V lost 7 bases, J lost 3 bases, and 10 bases lay in between. The germline V gene encodes CDR1 MDHEN and CDR2 SYDVKM. CDR3 sequence (DNA): TGTGCCAGCACGAGCGGCATCAATCAGCCCCAGCATTTT. Encoded protein: CASTSGINQPQHF.

The chain carries TRBV7-2 and TRBJ2-7, with D possibly being TRBD2 (6 bases). CDR3 size: 18 residues. Trimming left V 0 bases short and J 3 bases short, with 21 bases between. Germline V gene sequence: CDR1 SGHTA, CDR2 FQGNSA. DNA of the CDR3: TGTGCCAGCAGCTTAGCCCCGAGTCTGGGGGGTTCGTTCTACGAGCAGTACTTC. Its translation is CASSLAPSLGGSFYEQYF. Full variable domain (missing parts from reference TRBV7-2 and TRBJ2-7): GAGVSQSPSNKVTEKGKDVELRCDPISGHTALYWYRQSLGQGLEFLIYFQGNSAPDKSGLPSDRFSAERTGGSVSTLTIQRTQQEDSAVYLCASSLAPSLGGSFYEQYFGPGTRLTVT.

This clone was observed once. This chain connects TRBV4-1 to TRBJ2-1; 7 bases map to TRBD1. Trimming took 0 bases from V and 4 from J; bases not matched to a gene: 6. CDR3 length equals 16 residues. CDR1 is MGHRA, CDR2 YSYEKL, per germline. The CDR3 coding sequence is TGCGCCAGCAGCCAAGATGACAGGGTTTTTTACAATGAGCAGTTCTTC. Encoded protein: CASSQDDRVFYNEQFF.

J is TRBJ2-7 and V is TRBV18; TRBD1 aligns across 9 bases. V lost 3 bases and J lost 4; bases outside the gene matches: 7. This CDR3 spans 15 amino acids. From germline, CDR1 is KGHSH and CDR2 LQKENI. CDR3 DNA: TGTGCCAGCTCACCCGGGACAGGGCTCGTATACGAGCAGTACTTC. Its protein product is CASSPGTGLVYEQYF. Variable domain in full (rest from reference TRBV18 and TRBJ2-7): NAGVMQNPRHLVRRRGQEARLRCSPMKGHSHVYWYRQLPEEGLKFMVYLQKENIIDESGMPKERFSAEFPKEGPSILRIQQVVRGDSAAYFCASSPGTGLVYEQYFGPGTRLTVT.

The chain employs TRBV19 and TRBJ2-5; the D gene is possibly TRBD1 (6 bases). Deletions cut 5 bases from V and 0 bases from J, with 10 bases between. This CDR3 is built from 14 residues. Germline V gene lookup returns CDR1 LNHDA and CDR2 SQIVND (reference sequence). CDR3: CASSAGQNQETQYF. CDR3 DNA: TGTGCCAGTAGTGCAGGACAGAACCAAGAGACCCAGTACTTC.